Each of the 21 T cell receptor beta chains below was sequenced from the same sample in a study of blood T cell repertoires in COVID-19. Using immunoSEQ multiplex PCR, the repertoire was profiled, and TCRdb retains in-frame clones only, with some absent. The profile shows about 170,000 clones, 85% to 90% of them singletons. The material sequenced was peripheral blood. The source is a woman aged 55-69 years with COVID-19, enrolled during active disease.

This clone has only one observation. This sequence joins TRBV7-2 and TRBJ1-3; D is ambiguous. V shed 5 bases and J shed 0 bases, with 14 bases lying between them. The germline V gene has CDR1 SGHTA and CDR2 FQGNSA. CDR3 size: 16 residues. The CDR3 nucleotides are TGTGCCAGCAGCAAAGGCGTGGGCGACTCTGGAAACACCATATATTTT. It yields the protein CASSKGVGDSGNTIYF. The full variable domain, completed using reference TRBV7-2 and TRBJ1-3, is GAGVSQSPSNKVTEKGKDVELRCDPISGHTALYWYRQSLGQGLEFLIYFQGNSAPDKSGLPSDRFSAERTGGSVSTLTIQRTQQEDSAVYLCASSKGVGDSGNTIYFGEGSWLTVV.

The V gene is TRBV7-3, the J gene TRBJ2-1; no firm D call. CDR1 and CDR2 (germline): SGHTA, FQGTGA. Trimming left V 1 base short and J 6 bases short, with 10 bases between. The CDR3 loop spans 14 amino acids. CDR3 sequence reads: CASSLISSSNEQFF. Here the CDR3 DNA reads TGTGCCAGCAGCTTAATCTCTAGTTCCAATGAGCAGTTCTTC.

The rearrangement uses TRBV12-5 and TRBJ2-1; TRBD2 matches at 8 bases. Germline V gene data show CDR1 as LGHNT and CDR2 as FRNRAP. This CDR3 has 14 amino acids. V trimming: 3 bases; J trimming: 4 bases; junction bases outside the gene matches: 2. This chain's CDR3 is CASGFQREYNEQFF. CDR3 DNA sequence: TGTGCTAGTGGTTTTCAGCGGGAGTACAATGAGCAGTTCTTC.

The chain recombines TRBV5-5 with TRBJ1-2; weak D call: TRBD1 (6 bases). Germline V gene data show CDR1 as SGHKS and CDR2 as YYEKEE (reference sequence). Trimming removed 3 bases from V and 4 bases from J, with 13 bases in between. The CDR3 is 14 amino acids. In DNA, the CDR3 is TGTGCCAGCAGCTCCCAGACAGGCGTCTATGGCTACACCTTC. Amino acids: CASSSQTGVYGYTF.

CDR3 sequence: CACLRDMNTEAFF. CDR3 coding DNA: TGTGCCTGCCTCAGGGACATGAACACTGAAGCTTTCTTT. The chain carries TRBV30 and TRBJ1-1; TRBD1 might be the D (6 bases). In germline, CDR1 is GTSNPN, CDR2 SVGIG (reference sequence). The CDR3 runs to 13 residues. V lost 6 bases and J 0 bases, leaving 11 bases between the germline ends.

The gene calls are TRBV15 and TRBJ1-2, with TRBD1 identical over 7 bases. CDR1 is LNHNV and CDR2 is YYDKDF in the germline V gene (reference sequence). Unmatched junction bases numbered 3, after V lost 0 bases and J lost 2 bases. This CDR3 has 15 amino acids. The CDR3 coding sequence is TGTGCCACCAGCAGAGAGAGGGGGCGGAACTATGGCTACACCTTC. As protein: CATSRERGRNYGYTF.

This chain links TRBV11-2 with TRBJ1-1, with D unclear. The germline V gene has CDR1 SGHAT and CDR2 FQNNGV. The CDR3 runs to 13 residues. Trimming removed 1 base from V and 6 bases from J, with 9 bases in between. The CDR3 bases are TGTGCCAGCAGCTTAGGAGGGAGCGCTGAAGCTTTCTTT. This codes for CASSLGGSAEAFF. The variable domain in full, completed from reference TRBV11-2 and TRBJ1-1, reads EAGVAQSPRYKIIEKRQSVAFWCNPISGHATLYWYQQILGQGPKLLIQFQNNGVVDDSQLPKDRFSAERLKGVDSTLKIQPAKLEDSAVYLCASSLGGSAEAFFGQGTRLTVV.

This clone has a handful of counts. V usage is TRBV28 and J usage is TRBJ2-1, with D unclear. Germline assignment: CDR1 MDHEN and CDR2 SYDVKM. This CDR3 spans 13 amino acids. V shed 3 bases and J shed 10 bases, with 13 bases lying between them. The CDR3 spells CASSFDRVLEQFF. CDR3 sequence (DNA): TGTGCCAGCAGTTTTGATCGGGTTTTAGAGCAGTTCTTC.

The chain couples TRBV19 to TRBJ1-5; tentative D call: TRBD1 (5 bases). V dropped 5 bases and J dropped 10 bases, with 18 bases sitting between them. CDR3 length: 14 residues. CDR1 is LNHDA and CDR2 is SQIVND in the germline V gene (reference sequence). The CDR3 is CASSGGASVPPQHF. The CDR3 region has the DNA TGTGCCAGTAGTGGCGGGGCCTCAGTTCCTCCCCAGCATTTT.

The rearrangement links TRBV12-5 to TRBJ2-2; D possibly corresponds to TRBD2 (5 bases). The CDR3 contains 16 residues. The ends were cut back, 0 bases at V and 1 base at J, with 9 bases in the middle. From germline, CDR1 is LGHNT and CDR2 FRNRAP. The CDR3 reads CASGLVVGKNTGELFF. In nucleotides, the CDR3 is TGTGCTAGTGGTTTGGTCGTCGGGAAGAACACCGGGGAGCTGTTTTTT.

The chain combines TRBV19 with TRBJ2-7; 8 bases are shared with TRBD1. Trimming took 7 bases from V and 4 from J; bases not matched to a gene: 9. Germline CDR1 LNHDA, CDR2 SQIVND (reference sequence). The CDR3 is made up of 14 amino acids. CDR3 sequence reads: CASTITGGNYEQYF. In DNA, the CDR3 is TGTGCCAGTACCATTACAGGGGGGAATTACGAGCAGTACTTC.

The chain recombines TRBV2 with TRBJ2-1, with 11 nucleotides matching TRBD2. The V gene's germline CDR1 is SNHLY and CDR2 FYNNEI. This CDR3 spans 14 amino acids. J was trimmed by 6 bases and V by 3 bases; bases with no gene match: 1. The CDR3 loop is CASSETSGANEQFF. CDR3 in DNA: TGTGCCAGCAGTGAGACTAGCGGGGCCAATGAGCAGTTCTTC.

This chain joins TRBV14 and TRBJ2-1, with D unclear. Per germline, CDR1 SGHDN and CDR2 FVKESK. The CDR3 spans 12 residues. Trimming pared 4 bases from V and 4 bases from J, leaving 5 bases between. For the CDR3, the DNA is TGTGCCAGCAGCCCACATTACAATGAGCAGTTCTTC. This gives the protein CASSPHYNEQFF.

This chain connects TRBV5-1 to TRBJ2-7, with D possibly being TRBD2 (5 bases). V was shortened by 4 bases and J by 3 bases, with 14 bases between the two germline ends. The CDR3 covers 14 residues. CDR1 is SGHRS, CDR2 YFSETQ, per germline. The CDR3 sequence: CASSPREWGYEQYF. The CDR3 nucleotides are TGCGCCAGCAGCCCACGGGAATGGGGCTACGAGCAGTACTTC. Supplemented by reference TRBV5-1 and TRBJ2-7, the full variable domain reads KAGVTQTPRYLIKTRGQQVTLSCSPISGHRSVSWYQQTPGQGLQFLFEYFSETQRNKGNFPGRFSGRQFSNSRSEMNVSTLELGDSALYLCASSPREWGYEQYFGPGTRLTVT.

This clone has just one count. The genes are TRBV28 and TRBJ2-7; tentatively, D is TRBD2 (5 bases). Germline V gene data show CDR1 as MDHEN and CDR2 as SYDVKM. The CDR3 extends over 13 amino acids. With 3 bases removed from V and 0 bases from J, the gap between germline ends came to 6 bases. The CDR3: CASSLGSSYEQYF. The CDR3 nucleotides are TGTGCCAGCAGTTTGGGGAGCTCCTACGAGCAGTACTTC.

The chain combines TRBV28 with TRBJ1-5, with 8 bases identical to TRBD1. Germline assignment: CDR1 MDHEN and CDR2 SYDVKM. Trimming cost V 5 bases and J 5 bases; bases outside gene matches: 5. The length of the CDR3 is 14 residues. This chain's CDR3 is CASSTGQGYQPQHF. CDR3 coding DNA: TGTGCCAGCAGTACTGGACAGGGATATCAGCCCCAGCATTTT.

The chain couples TRBV27 to TRBJ1-2, with D tentatively TRBD1 (5 bases). Germline lookup yields CDR1 MNHEY and CDR2 SMNVEV (reference sequence). This CDR3 is 15 amino acids long. V lost 4 bases, J lost 4 bases, and 16 bases lay in between. The CDR3 sequence is CASSSTVGQGYGYTF. CDR3 in DNA: TGTGCCAGCAGTTCCACCGTGGGGCAGGGCTATGGCTACACCTTC.

The chain couples TRBV5-4 to TRBJ2-7; TRBD2 matches at 8 bases. V lost 1 base, J lost 2 bases, and 2 bases stayed unmatched. Germline V gene data show CDR1 as SGHNT and CDR2 as YYREEE (reference sequence). The CDR3 has 14 residues. CDR3 DNA: TGTGCCAGCAGCTTGACTAGCGGAGCCTACGAGCAGTACTTC. Amino acids: CASSLTSGAYEQYF.

The J gene is TRBJ1-6, the V gene TRBV7-9; TRBD1 matches at 8 bases. Looked up from germline, CDR1 is SEHNR and CDR2 is FQNEAQ (reference sequence). The CDR3 runs to 14 residues. J gave up 10 bases and V 4 bases, and 6 bases lay outside the gene matches. CDR3: CASSSPGGGSPLHF. In DNA form, the CDR3 reads TGTGCCAGCAGCTCACCAGGGGGCGGCTCACCCCTCCACTTT. Combining the CDR3 with reference TRBV7-9 and TRBJ1-6 gives the whole variable domain DTGVSQNPRHKITKRGQNVTFRCDPISEHNRLYWYRQTLGQGPEFLTYFQNEAQLEKSRLLSDRFSAERPKGSFSTLEIQRTEQGDSAMYLCASSSPGGGSPLHFGNGTRLTVT.

The CDR3 loop reads CASSIGTGEYQETQYF. CDR3 coding DNA: TGTGCCAGTAGTATCGGAACAGGGGAGTACCAAGAGACCCAGTACTTC. V is TRBV19 and J is TRBJ2-5; 7 bases agree with TRBD1. The CDR3 consists of 16 residues. In germline, CDR1 is LNHDA, CDR2 SQIVND (reference sequence). V gave up 3 bases and J gave up 0 bases; unmatched junction bases: 7. The full variable domain, with the rest looked up from reference TRBV19 and TRBJ2-5, is DGGITQSPKYLFRKEGQNVTLSCEQNLNHDAMYWYRQDPGQGLRLIYYSQIVNDFQKGDIAEGYSVSREKKESFPLTVTSAQKNPTAFYLCASSIGTGEYQETQYFGPGTRLLVL.

The V gene is TRBV5-1, the J gene TRBJ2-7; TRBD2 is a possible D gene (6 bases). The CDR3 loop spans 17 amino acids. Germline CDR1 reads SGHRS; CDR2 reads YFSETQ. V was shortened by 2 bases and J by 0 bases, with 18 bases between the two germline ends. The CDR3 nucleotides read TGCGCCAGCAGCTTTCAGCCGACGGGACTGAGCTCCTACGAGCAGTACTTC. Protein product: CASSFQPTGLSSYEQYF.